Listed below are T cell receptor beta chains from one sample, sequenced in a study of cytomegalovirus exposure and HLA in healthy donors. The assay was immunoSEQ multiplex PCR, and TCRdb's table has in-frame clones only and misses some. This table has 150,000 to 200,000 clones, 70% to 80% appearing once. Specimen: PBMCs. The receptors originated from a man aged 50 or older in good health and CMV-seropositive. CDR3s include the opening cysteine and the closing phenylalanine or tryptophan. The D gene is left open where the match is weak. Not all rows give a size; the values are once, few, many and, for expanded clones, a class.

cdr3_aa | cdr3_nt | j_call | cdr3_length | v_call | clone_size | d_call
CASSIVARVNSPLHF | TGTGCCAGTAGTATAGTTGCGCGGGTTAATTCACCCCTCCACTTT | TRBJ1-6 | 15 | TRBV19 | NA | NA
CASSSWGGYDTEAFF | TGTGCCAGCAGTTCTTGGGGGGGGTATGACACTGAAGCTTTCTTT | TRBJ1-1 | 15 | TRBV28 | NA | NA
CSVLGAKNTEAFF | TGCAGCGTGCTAGGGGCGAAGAACACTGAAGCTTTCTTT | TRBJ1-1 | 13 | TRBV29-1 | NA | NA
CASSWDRAAGANVLTF | TGTGCCAGCAGCTGGGACAGGGCGGCTGGGGCCAACGTCCTGACTTTC | TRBJ2-6 | 16 | TRBV7-2 | NA | TRBD1
CASSEARGRSYGYTF | TGTGCCAGCAGTGAAGCCAGGGGACGGAGCTATGGCTACACCTTC | TRBJ1-2 | 15 | TRBV2 | NA | NA
CASSPPGQRVYEQYF | TGCGCCAGCAGCCCGCCGGGACAGAGGGTCTACGAGCAGTACTTC | TRBJ2-7 | 15 | TRBV5-1 | once | TRBD1
CASSNSGGFYNEQFF | TGTGCCAGCAGCAATAGCGGGGGGTTTTACAATGAGCAGTTCTTC | TRBJ2-1 | 15 | TRBV7-9 | NA | TRBD2
CASSKDRADEQYF | TGTGCCAGCAGCAAGGACAGGGCCGACGAGCAGTACTTC | TRBJ2-7 | 13 | TRBV5-6 | NA | TRBD1
CASSVGGGPRDTQYF | TGTGCCAGCAGTGTCGGGGGGGGGCCGAGAGATACGCAGTATTTT | TRBJ2-3 | 15 | TRBV2 | NA | TRBD2
CASRATADYGYTF | TGTGCCAGCAGGGCGACAGCCGACTATGGCTACACCTTC | TRBJ1-2 | 13 | TRBV25-1 | NA | NA
CASSEGSPSSSGNTIYF | TGTGCCAGCAGTGAGGGGAGTCCGTCAAGCTCTGGAAACACCATATATTTT | TRBJ1-3 | 17 | TRBV2 | NA | NA
CASSQRHGQGSQPQHF | TGTGCCAGCAGCCAACGACACGGACAGGGAAGTCAGCCCCAGCATTTT | TRBJ1-5 | 16 | TRBV4-2 | NA | TRBD1
CASSFHTNTEAFF | TGTGCCAGCAGTTTCCACACGAACACTGAAGCTTTCTTT | TRBJ1-1 | 13 | TRBV28 | NA | NA
CASSFSRGRVAYEQYF | TGTGCCAGCAGTTTTAGCAGGGGGCGTGTGGCCTACGAGCAGTACTTC | TRBJ2-7 | 16 | TRBV27 | NA | TRBD1
CSVEDPRGGINEQFF | TGCAGCGTTGAAGATCCCCGCGGGGGGATCAATGAGCAGTTCTTC | TRBJ2-1 | 15 | TRBV29-1 | NA | TRBD2
CASRALSYGYTF | TGTGCCAGCAGGGCTCTCAGCTATGGCTACACCTTC | TRBJ1-2 | 12 | TRBV27 | NA | NA
CASSLGAGAETQYF | TGTGCCAGCAGCTTAGGAGCAGGGGCAGAGACCCAGTACTTC | TRBJ2-5 | 14 | TRBV7-3 | NA | NA
CASSALLETQYF | TGTGCCAGCAGCGCACTATTAGAGACCCAGTACTTC | TRBJ2-5 | 12 | TRBV7-2 | NA | NA
CASSYSTGVADEQYF | TGTGCCAGCAGTTACTCGACCGGGGTAGCGGACGAGCAGTACTTC | TRBJ2-7 | 15 | TRBV6-5 | few | NA
CASSPGRGRNTIYF | TGTGCCAGCAGCCCCGGCAGGGGTAGAAACACCATATATTTT | TRBJ1-3 | 14 | TRBV4-2 | NA | NA
CASSLALPRTGVHEQYF | TGTGCCAGCAGCTTGGCGTTGCCCCGGACAGGGGTCCACGAGCAGTACTTC | TRBJ2-7 | 17 | TRBV5-5 | NA | TRBD1
CASSFGQVAFF | TGTGCCAGCAGCTTTGGACAGGTAGCTTTCTTT | TRBJ1-1 | 11 | TRBV5-6 | NA | TRBD1
CAISRDRGYGYTF | TGTGCCATCAGCCGGGACAGGGGGTACGGCTACACCTTC | TRBJ1-2 | 13 | TRBV10-3 | NA | TRBD1
CASSNPGGEKLFF | TGTGCCAGCAGCAACCCGGGTGGTGAAAAACTGTTTTTT | TRBJ1-4 | 13 | TRBV7-2 | few | NA
CASRSSGGGPEAFF | TGTGCCAGCCGCTCCTCCGGGGGAGGTCCTGAAGCTTTCTTT | TRBJ1-1 | 14 | TRBV19 | NA | NA
CASSLRLAGNEQYF | TGTGCCAGCAGCTTGCGACTAGCGGGGAATGAGCAGTACTTC | TRBJ2-7 | 14 | TRBV9 | NA | TRBD2
CASSAGGYGYTF | TGTGCCAGCAGCGCAGGAGGCTATGGCTACACCTTC | TRBJ1-2 | 12 | TRBV14 | NA | NA
CATSREGGTGFYEQYF | TGTGCCACCAGCAGAGAGGGCGGGACAGGGTTTTACGAGCAGTACTTC | TRBJ2-7 | 16 | TRBV15 | NA | TRBD1
CASSVGGQGYTGELFF | TGTGCCAGCAGCGTAGGGGGACAGGGGTACACCGGGGAGCTGTTTTTT | TRBJ2-2 | 16 | TRBV9 | NA | TRBD1
CASSPTLNYGYTF | TGTGCCAGCAGCCCGACACTCAACTATGGCTACACCTTC | TRBJ1-2 | 13 | TRBV11-2 | NA | NA
CASNKNRGGTGELFF | TGTGCCAGCAATAAAAACAGGGGTGGAACCGGGGAGCTGTTTTTT | TRBJ2-2 | 15 | TRBV25-1 | NA | TRBD1
CASSIGLDYEQYF | TGTGCCAGCAGCATCGGACTAGATTACGAGCAGTACTTC | TRBJ2-7 | 13 | TRBV7-2 | NA | TRBD2
CASSQDGGHLYEQYF | TGTGCCAGCAGCCAAGATGGTGGACACCTATACGAGCAGTACTTC | TRBJ2-7 | 15 | TRBV14 | NA | NA
CASSLAGQGGQPQHF | TGTGCCAGCAGTTTGGCAGGACAGGGGGGCCAGCCCCAGCATTTT | TRBJ1-5 | 15 | TRBV28 | NA | TRBD1
CASSLSGGRTTGEQYF | TGTGCCAGCAGTTTGTCGGGCGGGAGGACTACGGGGGAGCAGTACTTC | TRBJ2-5 | 16 | TRBV27 | NA | TRBD2
CASSGTGIMNTEAFF | TGTGCCAGCAGCGGGACAGGGATAATGAACACTGAAGCTTTCTTT | TRBJ1-1 | 15 | TRBV9 | NA | TRBD1
CASSLVGTGVDEQYF | TGTGCCAGCAGCTTGGTGGGGACAGGGGTGGACGAGCAGTACTTC | TRBJ2-7 | 15 | TRBV5-6 | NA | TRBD1
CASSQDHGDSSNSPLHF | TGCGCCAGCAGCCAAGATCACGGGGACAGTAGCAATTCACCCCTCCACTTT | TRBJ1-6 | 17 | TRBV4-3 | NA | TRBD1
CATSRVAASTDTQYF | TGTGCCACCAGCAGAGTAGCGGCGAGCACAGATACGCAGTATTTT | TRBJ2-3 | 15 | TRBV15 | once | NA
CASSFLGSPLHF | TGTGCCAGCAGTTTCCTCGGGTCACCCCTCCACTTT | TRBJ1-6 | 12 | TRBV27 | NA | NA
CASSLGIRDRAHTGELFF | TGTGCCAGCAGCTTAGGAATCCGGGACAGGGCCCACACCGGGGAGCTGTTTTTT | TRBJ2-2 | 18 | TRBV11-2 | NA | TRBD1